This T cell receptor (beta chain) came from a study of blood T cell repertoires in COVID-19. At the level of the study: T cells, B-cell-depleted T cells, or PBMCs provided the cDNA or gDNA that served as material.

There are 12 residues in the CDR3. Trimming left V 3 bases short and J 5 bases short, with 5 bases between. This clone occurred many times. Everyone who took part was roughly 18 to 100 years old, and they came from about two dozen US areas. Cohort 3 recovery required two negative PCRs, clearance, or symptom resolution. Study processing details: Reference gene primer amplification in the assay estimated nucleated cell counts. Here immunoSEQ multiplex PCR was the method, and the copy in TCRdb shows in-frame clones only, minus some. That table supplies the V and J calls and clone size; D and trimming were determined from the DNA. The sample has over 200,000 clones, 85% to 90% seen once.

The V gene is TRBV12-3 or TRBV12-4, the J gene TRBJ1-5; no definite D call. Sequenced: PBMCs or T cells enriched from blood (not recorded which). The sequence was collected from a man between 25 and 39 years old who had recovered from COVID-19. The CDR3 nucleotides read TGTGCCAGCAGTTTTGTAGATCAGCCCCAGCATTTT. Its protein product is CASSFVDQPQHF.